Listed here are 15 T cell receptor beta chains from one sample, sequenced in a study of blood T cell repertoires in COVID-19. Some clones are missing from TCRdb's copy, which holds only in-frame ones; the method was immunoSEQ multiplex PCR. The sample comprises 200,000 to 250,000 clones, 75% to 85% of which are singletons, and 9.7% rests with the top ten. The source material was peripheral blood. These receptors were taken from a man aged 45 to 65 with active or convalescent COVID-19.

The rearrangement links TRBV28 to TRBJ2-5; perhaps TRBD2 as D (6 bases). CDR1 MDHEN and CDR2 SYDVKM come from the germline V gene. The CDR3 length is 14 residues. Deletions cut 6 bases from V and 1 base from J, with 12 bases between. The CDR3 region is CASRSAEGQETQYF. In DNA form, the CDR3 reads TGTGCCAGCAGATCCGCGGAGGGCCAAGAGACCCAGTACTTC.

Only a few counts were recorded for this clone. This chain uses TRBV28 with TRBJ1-6, with D perhaps matching TRBD1 (6 bases). Germline V gene data show CDR1 as MDHEN and CDR2 as SYDVKM. The CDR3 is made up of 12 amino acids. Trimming took off 5 bases at V and 10 bases at J, with 9 bases between the two ends. The chain's CDR3 is CASSRQVSPLHF. CDR3 DNA sequence: TGTGCCAGCAGTCGACAGGTGTCACCCCTCCACTTT.

This chain joins TRBV27 and TRBJ1-3; perhaps TRBD1 as D (5 bases). V was trimmed by 7 bases and J by 0 bases, leaving 19 bases between them. The CDR3 spans 17 residues. Germline V CDR1 and CDR2: MNHEY, SMNVEV (reference sequence). In DNA form, the CDR3 reads TGTGCCAGCAAGTCGCAGGGAAGGCCAAGCTCTGGAAACACCATATATTTT. Residues: CASKSQGRPSSGNTIYF.

The V gene is TRBV25-1, the J gene TRBJ2-7; TRBD1 matches 7 bases. The CDR3 has 18 residues. Trimming removed 4 bases from V and 1 base from J; junction bases left unmatched: 16. The germline V gene has CDR1 MGHDK and CDR2 SYGVNS. Here the CDR3 DNA reads TGTGCCAGCAGTGCCCCCCTGCCCCCGACAGGGAAGTCCTACGAGCAGTACTTC. Amino acids: CASSAPLPPTGKSYEQYF.

The V call is TRBV27, the J call TRBJ2-1; 13 bases match TRBD2. This CDR3 spans 14 amino acids. Germline CDR1 MNHEY, CDR2 SMNVEV (reference sequence). Unmatched junction bases numbered 1, after V lost 4 bases and J lost 7 bases. The CDR3 sequence is CASSWTSGGNEQFF. Here the CDR3 DNA reads TGTGCCAGCAGTTGGACTAGCGGGGGTAATGAGCAGTTCTTC.

The chain recombines TRBV2 with TRBJ1-2, with D maybe TRBD1 (6 bases). Trimming stripped 6 bases from V and 1 base from J, with 12 bases between. CDR1 SNHLY and CDR2 FYNNEI come from the germline V gene. The CDR3 has 14 amino acids. CDR3 in DNA: TGTGCCAGCAGCCCTCAGGGGAGTAACTATGGCTACACCTTC. It translates to CASSPQGSNYGYTF.

The V gene is TRBV2, the J gene TRBJ2-7; 10 bases map to TRBD2. V shed 6 bases, J shed 2 bases, and the junction held 7 bases outside the gene matches. Looked up from germline, CDR1 is SNHLY and CDR2 is FYNNEI. CDR3 length: 15 amino acids. The CDR3 spells CASRGTSVPPYEQYF. Written as DNA, the CDR3 is TGTGCCAGCAGGGGGACTAGCGTACCCCCCTACGAGCAGTACTTC. Drawing the rest from reference TRBV2 and TRBJ2-7, the complete variable domain is EPEVTQTPSHQVTQMGQEVILRCVPISNHLYFYWYRQILGQKVEFLVSFYNNEISEKSEIFDDQFSVERPDGSNFTLKIRSTKLEDSAMYFCASRGTSVPPYEQYFGPGTRLTVT.

The V call is TRBV7-2, the J call TRBJ2-3; D call uncertain. From germline, CDR1 is SGHTA and CDR2 FQGNSA. V was clipped by 8 bases and J by 2 bases, with 17 bases between them. CDR3 size: 15 residues. This CDR3 is CASARFKRHTDTQYF. The CDR3 nucleotides are TGTGCCAGCGCGAGATTCAAAAGACACACAGATACGCAGTATTTT.

This chain's CDR3 is CASSQGPAGDSTDTQYF. Here the CDR3 DNA reads TGCGCCAGCAGCCAAGGCCCGGCAGGGGATAGCACAGATACGCAGTATTTT. V gene TRBV4-1 combines with J gene TRBJ2-3; a weak D match, TRBD1 (6 bases). V shed 1 base and J shed 0 bases, with 14 bases lying between them. From germline, CDR1 is MGHRA and CDR2 YSYEKL. The CDR3 consists of 17 residues.

This clone was observed a single time. The gene calls are TRBV11-1 and TRBJ2-1; D is unresolved. Deletions cut 1 base from V and 6 bases from J, with 7 bases between. The CDR3 totals 13 residues. Germline V lookup: CDR1 SGHAT, CDR2 FQDESV (reference sequence). As DNA, the CDR3 is TGTGCCAGCAGCTTAGGACGAGGCAATGAGCAGTTCTTC. Translated, it gives CASSLGRGNEQFF.

In regard to this clone: This specimen includes other DNA sequences encoding the same CDR3. This chain uses TRBV19 with TRBJ1-1, with a possible D match to TRBD1 (6 bases). Between the trimmed V and J ends, which lost 7 bases and 4 bases, there was a span of 10 bases. This CDR3 has 12 residues. Germline-derived CDR1 and CDR2 are LNHDA and SQIVND (reference sequence). CDR3 amino acids: CASNQGSTEAFF. The CDR3 bases are TGTGCCAGTAACCAGGGGAGCACTGAAGCTTTCTTT. The whole variable domain, filled in from reference TRBV19 and TRBJ1-1, reads DGGITQSPKYLFRKEGQNVTLSCEQNLNHDAMYWYRQDPGQGLRLIYYSQIVNDFQKGDIAEGYSVSREKKESFPLTVTSAQKNPTAFYLCASNQGSTEAFFGQGTRLTVV.

This clone occurred a few times. The rearrangement joins TRBV14 to TRBJ1-4, with 8 bases fitting TRBD1. The CDR3 is 15 amino acids. Germline CDR1 and CDR2: SGHDN and FVKESK. Trimming removed 4 bases from V and 7 bases from J; junction bases left unmatched: 8. CDR3: CASSPGGRGPEKLFF. The CDR3 bases are TGTGCCAGCAGCCCCGGTGGCAGGGGGCCTGAAAAACTGTTTTTT.

V gene TRBV7-2 combines with J gene TRBJ2-4; 14 bases line up with TRBD2. V was clipped by 4 bases and J by 5 bases; unmatched bases: 1. CDR1 SGHTA and CDR2 FQGNSA come from the germline V gene. CDR3 length: 15 residues. The CDR3 DNA sequence: TGTGCCAGCAGCTCGACTAGCGGGGGGGAAAACATTCAGTACTTC. It codes for CASSSTSGGENIQYF. Variable domain in full (rest from reference TRBV7-2 and TRBJ2-4): GAGVSQSPSNKVTEKGKDVELRCDPISGHTALYWYRQSLGQGLEFLIYFQGNSAPDKSGLPSDRFSAERTGGSVSTLTIQRTQQEDSAVYLCASSSTSGGENIQYFGAGTRLSVL.

This chain joins TRBV20-1 and TRBJ1-1, with unresolved D. CDR1 and CDR2 from the germline V gene are DFQATT and SNEGSKA (reference sequence). This CDR3 comprises 11 residues. Trimming shortened V by 5 bases and J by 5 bases, and 9 bases separated the two germline ends. In nucleotides, the CDR3 is TGCAGTGCTTTAAGACAAACTGAAGCTTTCTTT. This codes for CSALRQTEAFF.

The genes are TRBV24-1 and TRBJ2-1; 10 nucleotides line up with TRBD2. Per germline, CDR1 KGHDR and CDR2 SFDVKD. The V and J ends lost 2 bases and 1 base, in that order; junction bases with no gene match: 7. The CDR3 is 18 residues long. The CDR3 coding sequence is TGTGCCACCAGTGATTCATCCCATAGCGGGGGGTCCTACAATGAGCAGTTCTTC. The encoded protein is CATSDSSHSGGSYNEQFF.